This T cell receptor (beta chain) was sequenced in a study of Ad26.COV2.S vaccination and SARS-CoV-2 variants. General study findings and limits: Measures of TCR breadth and depth may have fallen short of total T cell responses.

The table came from immunoSEQ multiplex PCR; TCRdb's copy has only in-frame clones and leaves some out. The repertoire includes some 300,000 clones, around 81% of them detected once, and 2% to 2.5% sits in the top ten. This CDR3 comprises 14 residues. The germline gives CDR1 MDHEN, CDR2 SYDVKM. With 7 bases removed from V and 2 bases from J, the gap between germline ends came to 9 bases. About this clone: Its specificity is unknown.

As for treatment: around 19 received Ad26.COV2.S at low or high dose, single or two shots; a few received placebo; per-sample allocation not given. Sampling was performed 63 days after the first vaccine or placebo injection. J is TRBJ1-6 and V is TRBV28; D unresolved. The sequenced sample was peripheral blood, obtained in a trial of Ad26.COV2.S vaccine versus placebo. The clonotype comes from a person between 18 and 65 years old who received the Ad26.COV2.S COVID-19 vaccine or a placebo. The CDR3 loop reads CASTRSPYNSPLHF. DNA for the CDR3: TGTGCCAGCACCAGGTCACCCTATAATTCACCCCTCCACTTT.